This is a list of T cell receptor beta chains from one sample in a study of T cells in Graves' hyperthyroidism and ophthalmopathy. TCRdb fed the multiplex PCR reads into MiXCR, producing one record per CDR3 protein. The data hold approximately 570,000 distinct CDR3 sequences, with around 20% observed a single time. Specimen: blood. These receptors all come from a man aged 35 to 55 with Graves' ophthalmopathy. Each CDR3 is given with its conserved first and last residue. A D gene is named only where the DNA matches it firmly.

TRBD1 TRBJ1-2 TRBV12-3/TRBV12-4 CASVATSNRGYGYTF
. TRBJ2-3 TRBV27 CASLQGGSDTQYF
. TRBJ2-5 TRBV20-1 CSALGREQETQYF
TRBD2 TRBJ2-3 TRBV13 CASSSFGGSARDTQYF
TRBD1 TRBJ1-6 TRBV6-1 CASSERGTAHSPLHF
. TRBJ2-1 TRBV7-2 CASSLVGGAYNNEQFF
. TRBJ2-2 TRBV20-1 CSAPPRVGSTGELFF
. TRBJ1-3 TRBV10-3 CAISGVEGNTIYF
. TRBJ1-1 TRBV5-1 CASSPGPSNTEAFF
. TRBJ2-1 TRBV6-1 CASIGDWGHNEQFF
TRBD1 TRBJ2-3 TRBV3-1 CASSQGTGRTQYF
TRBD1 TRBJ1-2 TRBV5-4 CASSARQGSLGYGYTF
. TRBJ2-1 TRBV11-1 CASSFLRGLSFYNEQFF
. TRBJ2-7 TRBV30 CAWSRPATYEQYF
TRBD1 TRBJ1-2 TRBV9 CASSARQGGDGYTF
TRBD1 TRBJ2-7 TRBV9 CASSSGQTHYEQYF
TRBD2 TRBJ2-1 TRBV5-5 CASSLIILAGGQSSYNEQFF
. TRBJ1-2 TRBV20-1 CSARSGLASSYTF
. TRBJ1-5 TRBV6-1 CASRWAHRSLNQPQHF
. TRBJ2-1 TRBV12-3/TRBV12-4 CASSPHLAHEQFF
. TRBJ1-1 TRBV18 CASSPPRVLNTEAFF
. TRBJ2-1 TRBV11-2 CASSPGLSDYNEQFF
. TRBJ2-3 TRBV13 CASSPPVAGTDTQYF
. TRBJ1-1 TRBV30 CAWSVTSTGYGEAFF
. TRBJ1-1 TRBV9 CASSLKSGGNTEAFF
. TRBJ2-2 TRBV7-3 CASSLDLVGGELFF
. TRBJ1-2 TRBV18 CASSPPNTGNYGYTF
TRBD2 TRBJ2-2 TRBV7-2 CASTPGGIGELFF
TRBD1 TRBJ1-6 TRBV5-1 CASSQRTGGDSPLHF
TRBD1 TRBJ2-2 TRBV12-5 CASGLARGKGDLETGELFF
TRBD2 TRBJ2-7 TRBV29-1 CSFFSGDYYEQYF
. TRBJ2-7 TRBV11-2 CASSLNSGSEQYF
TRBD1 TRBJ1-5 TRBV19 CASSLGGTGVSQPQHF
. TRBJ2-7 TRBV30 CAWSKRYEQYF
. TRBJ1-1 TRBV5-1 CASSLGPVPRATEAFF
. TRBJ2-5 TRBV20-1 CSARDASKRQETQYF
. TRBJ1-1 TRBV6-1 CASSGDRMGFF
. TRBJ2-1 TRBV5-5 CASSLSGGLGNEQFF